These T cell receptor beta chains were read from a single sample in a study of blood T cell repertoires in COVID-19. Profiling relied on immunoSEQ multiplex PCR, and the TCRdb table lists in-frame clones only, not all of them. Seen here are about 94,000 clones, approximately 74% observed once, and the top ten hold 3.9%. Sequenced material: peripheral blood. The receptors derive from a man between 65 and 79 years old with COVID-19, enrolled during active disease. Each CDR3 is given with its conserved first and last residue. Each record gives: D gene, V gene, clone size, J gene, CDR3 DNA, CDR3 protein. A D gene is named only where the DNA matches it firmly. The size entry is marked missing in some rows and otherwise reads once, few, many or a size class.

>-|TRBV18|-|TRBJ1-5
TGTGCCAGCTCACCACAGCGGACAGCCTTATCGGGACAGCCCCAGCATTTT
CASSPQRTALSGQPQHF
>TRBD1|TRBV15|-|TRBJ2-1
TGTGCCATCACGACAGGGGAGGCTGTTCGAACTGAGCAGTTCTTC
CAITTGEAVRTEQFF
>-|TRBV19|-|TRBJ2-7
TGTGCCAGTAGTATTACAGGACCGTCCTACGAGCAGTACTTC
CASSITGPSYEQYF
>TRBD1|TRBV27|-|TRBJ1-1
TGTGCCAGCAGTTTGACAGGGGGCGGCACTGAAGCTTTCTTT
CASSLTGGGTEAFF
>-|TRBV9|-|TRBJ1-5
TGTGCCAGCAGCGTAGCAGGGATGAGTGAGCCCCAGCATTTT
CASSVAGMSEPQHF
>-|TRBV4-3|once|TRBJ2-6
TGCGCCAGCAGCCCCAGGGGCTCTGGGGCCAACGTCCTGACTTTC
CASSPRGSGANVLTF
>-|TRBV28|-|TRBJ1-4
TGTGCCAGCAGTCAAACAGGGCCTGTGGGGGAAAAACTGTTTTTT
CASSQTGPVGEKLFF
>TRBD2|TRBV4-1|-|TRBJ2-3
TGCGCCAGCAGCCAAGCATGGACTAGCGGGCTTTATGGTGACGCAGATACGCAGTATTTT
CASSQAWTSGLYGDADTQYF
>TRBD1|TRBV14|-|TRBJ1-2
TGTGCCAGCAGCCAAGGACAGGGACTTAACTATGGCTACACCTTC
CASSQGQGLNYGYTF
>TRBD2|TRBV27|-|TRBJ2-3
TGTGCCAGCAGTTCATCTAGCGGGAGGGTGGATTTCACAGATACGCAGTATTTT
CASSSSSGRVDFTDTQYF
>TRBD1|TRBV18|-|TRBJ2-7
TGTGCCAGCTCATCGGACAGGGGTTACTCCTACGAGCAGTACTTC
CASSSDRGYSYEQYF
>TRBD2|TRBV3-1/TRBV3-2|few|TRBJ2-7
TGTGCCAGCAGGGGGGGGATTTACGAGCAGTACTTC
CASRGGIYEQYF
>-|TRBV19|-|TRBJ1-2
TGTGCCAGTAGTATAGTTTATGATGGCGGATATGGCTACACCTTC
CASSIVYDGGYGYTF
>TRBD1|TRBV30|-|TRBJ1-6
TGTGCCTGGAGGGGACAGGGTAGGGCACCCCTCCACTTT
CAWRGQGRAPLHF
>-|TRBV19|-|TRBJ1-1
TGTGCCAGTAGTGTACAGGGAACGTCGGCCACTGAAGCTTTCTTT
CASSVQGTSATEAFF
>-|TRBV4-3|many|TRBJ2-1
TGCGCCAGCAGCCAAGAATTAGGTCTTACACTAGCAGAAGTAAATGAGCAGTTCTTC
CASSQELGLTLAEVNEQFF
>TRBD1|TRBV24-1|-|TRBJ2-5
TGTGCCACCAACAGGGGGCAGACCCAGTACTTC
CATNRGQTQYF
>-|TRBV4-2|few|TRBJ2-7
TGTGCCAGCAGCCAAGATGCGGACTACGAGCAGTACTTC
CASSQDADYEQYF
>TRBD2|TRBV7-3|few|TRBJ2-3
TGTGCCAGCAGGGAGACTAGCGGCCGCACAGATACGCAGTATTTT
CASRETSGRTDTQYF
>TRBD1|TRBV30|-|TRBJ2-7
TGTGCCTGGAGTGCCCAACAGGGGCCCTACGAGCAGTACTTC
CAWSAQQGPYEQYF
>TRBD2|TRBV25-1|-|TRBJ2-2
TGTGCCAGTAGTAGGCGGGAGGGCCCCGGGGAGCTGTTTTTT
CASSRREGPGELFF
>-|TRBV5-4|-|TRBJ1-2
TGTGCCAGCAGCTTGGCGCAGGGTGGCGGCTACACCTTC
CASSLAQGGGYTF
>-|TRBV19|medium-sized|TRBJ2-7
TGTGCCAGTGGGCAGGGCCCCTACGAGCAGTACTTC
CASGQGPYEQYF
>TRBD2|TRBV6-4|-|TRBJ2-1
TGTGCCAGCAGTGATGAGGATAGGCGGGAGGCCTTGTGGGAGCAGTTCTTC
CASSDEDRREALWEQFF
>TRBD1|TRBV9|-|TRBJ2-5
TGTGCCAGCACTCCCGGGACAGGGATCCAAGAGACCCAGTACTTC
CASTPGTGIQETQYF
>TRBD1|TRBV10-3|-|TRBJ2-2
TGTGCCATCAGTGAGACCCCAGGGGGCGCGATCGCCGGGGAGCTGTTTTTT
CAISETPGGAIAGELFF
>TRBD1|TRBV13|-|TRBJ2-7
TGTGCCAGCAGCACGGGACAGCACTACGAGCAGTACTTC
CASSTGQHYEQYF
>TRBD1|TRBV27|few|TRBJ2-1
TGTGCCAGCAGTTTATGGGACAGGGGCCCCGGAAGCTCCTACAATGAGCAGTTCTTC
CASSLWDRGPGSSYNEQFF
>TRBD2|TRBV6-2/TRBV6-3|-|TRBJ2-5
TGTGCCAGCAGTTACATGAGATCTAGCGGGAGCGCAGAGACCCAGTACTTC
CASSYMRSSGSAETQYF
>TRBD1|TRBV18|many|TRBJ2-3
TGTGCCAGCTCTCTGGTACCGGGACAGGGCCCAGATACGCAGTATTTT
CASSLVPGQGPDTQYF
>-|TRBV14|once|TRBJ2-5
TGTGCCAGCAGCCAAGATCCCAGGGAAGAGACCCAGTACTTC
CASSQDPREETQYF
>TRBD1|TRBV19|-|TRBJ1-2
TGTGCCAGTAGTCGGACAGGAACGTGGGGCTACACCTTC
CASSRTGTWGYTF
>-|TRBV19|once|TRBJ1-1
TGTGCCAGTAGTCCACGAGTGCTTACAGGGAACACTGAAGCTTTCTTT
CASSPRVLTGNTEAFF
>-|TRBV27|-|TRBJ2-7
TGTGCCAGCAGTTGGGGTGGGAGGGGGTCCTCCTACGAGCAGTACTTC
CASSWGGRGSSYEQYF
>-|TRBV7-2|-|TRBJ2-2
TGTGCCAGCAGCTTATGGCAGAACACCGGGGAGCTGTTTTTT
CASSLWQNTGELFF
>TRBD1|TRBV9|few|TRBJ2-7
TGTGCCAGCAGCCCCCGGACAGGCGCCTACGAGCAGTACTTC
CASSPRTGAYEQYF
>-|TRBV2|few|TRBJ1-1
TGTGCCACCATACAACAGGAAAGGGCTGAAGCTTTCTTT
CATIQQERAEAFF
>TRBD2|TRBV9|-|TRBJ2-7
TGTGCCAGCAGCGTAGGACTAGCAGGAACCTACGAGCAGTACTTC
CASSVGLAGTYEQYF
>-|TRBV7-3|-|TRBJ2-2
TGTGCCAGCAGCCCCCTGACTAGGTCGGGCACCGGGGAGCTGTTTTTT
CASSPLTRSGTGELFF
>TRBD1|TRBV24-1|-|TRBJ2-4
TGTGCCACCAGTGATGGACAGGCCTCCATAGCCAAAAACATTCAGTACTTC
CATSDGQASIAKNIQYF
>-|TRBV19|-|TRBJ1-4
TGTGCCAGTAGTATAAGGTCGGGGGTGGTTGAAAAACTGTTTTTT
CASSIRSGVVEKLFF
>TRBD1|TRBV30|-|TRBJ2-4
TGTGCCTGGAGTGCCCGCGGACAGGGGAGGAGAAACATTCAGTACTTC
CAWSARGQGRRNIQYF
>TRBD1|TRBV19|-|TRBJ1-4
TGTGCCAGTAGCCTGAGGGGGACAGGGGGTAGAATTGAAAAACTGTTTTTT
CASSLRGTGGRIEKLFF
>-|TRBV3-1/TRBV3-2|-|TRBJ1-3
TGTGCCAGCAGCCAGGGAGCTGCGGGGGGCGCGAGACGTGCGAACACCATATATTTT
CASSQGAAGGARRANTIYF
>-|TRBV19|-|TRBJ2-7
TGTGCCAGTAGTCCTGGGGCCGCAGGGATCTACGAGCAGTACTTC
CASSPGAAGIYEQYF
>-|TRBV13|few|TRBJ2-1
TGTGCCAGCAGTTTTCGAGCGGGTGGCAGGGATGAGCAGTTCTTC
CASSFRAGGRDEQFF
>TRBD1|TRBV28|few|TRBJ1-2
TGTGCCAGCAACAGGGACAGTCTTAACTATGGCTACACCTTC
CASNRDSLNYGYTF
>-|TRBV19|-|TRBJ2-5
TGTGCCAGTAGTCCCCGACTAGTCCAAGAGACCCAGTACTTC
CASSPRLVQETQYF
>-|TRBV10-3|once|TRBJ1-1
TGTGCCATCAGTGAGTCGAAGGGGCTGAACACTGAAGCTTTCTTT
CAISESKGLNTEAFF
>-|TRBV6-5|-|TRBJ2-6
TGTGCCAGCAGCCTCAGTTCCGGGGCCAACGTCCTGACTTTC
CASSLSSGANVLTF
>TRBD1|TRBV24-1|-|TRBJ1-4
TGTGCCACCAGTGATCCGCGACAGGGGGGTGAAAAACTGTTTTTT
CATSDPRQGGEKLFF
>-|TRBV27|-|TRBJ1-4
TGTGCCAGCAGAACCAGGGAATGGGATGAAAAACTGTTTTTT
CASRTREWDEKLFF
>-|TRBV10-3|few|TRBJ2-6
TGTGCCATCACGGGTCTTACTGGGGCCAACGTCCTGACTTTC
CAITGLTGANVLTF
>TRBD2|TRBV6-2/TRBV6-3|-|TRBJ2-7
TGTGCCAGCAGTTTTACTCACGGGACTAGCGGGCAGGACTACGAGCAGTACTTC
CASSFTHGTSGQDYEQYF
>-|TRBV18|-|TRBJ1-6
TGTGCCAGCTCACCACCGGGCAGGGAATCACCCCTCCACTTT
CASSPPGRESPLHF